The clone carrying this TCR beta chain was picked up many times. The record originates from a study of T-cell reconstitution after alpha-beta-depleted transplantation in children. Unique molecular identifiers were incorporated when the TCRbeta library was constructed. In TCRdb, the PCR reads were re-called with MiXCR into one record per CDR3 protein. Among about 400,000 distinct CDR3 sequences, 20% were seen once, and the ten largest hold 3% to 4%. With 1 base removed from V and 2 bases from J, the gap between germline ends came to 12 bases. This CDR3 is built from 15 residues. The germline gives CDR1 DFQATT, CDR2 SNEGSKA (reference sequence).

The origin of this receptor is a human donor who donated a stem cell graft to a child with acute myeloid leukemia. V gene TRBV20-1 combines with J gene TRBJ1-5, with D maybe TRBD1 (5 bases). This specimen was PBMCs from the stem cell graft donor, taken from the stem cell graft. CDR3: CSARAGGFGNQPQHF. Here the CDR3 DNA reads TGCAGTGCTAGAGCTGGGGGATTCGGCAATCAGCCCCAGCATTTT.